The table lists the clone carrying this T cell receptor beta chain with a count of one. Its antigen is currently unknown. The PCR was carried out with 60 Vbeta primers and 13 Jbeta primers. Profiled with immunoSEQ multiplex PCR; TCRdb holds only in-frame clones, not every one. This table has about 140,000 clones, 70% to 80% appearing once. Among the donors, all were healthy bone marrow donors. The data stem from a study of cytomegalovirus exposure and HLA in healthy donors. The study's findings and limits: Per published accounts, TCR beta sequences correctly predicted the HLA-A and HLA-B alleles of most subjects.

Looked up from germline, CDR1 is LGHNA and CDR2 is YNFKEQ. This CDR3 is built from 17 residues. Unmatched junction bases numbered 7, after V lost 0 bases and J lost 4 bases. The V call is TRBV4-2, the J call TRBJ2-1; 9 bases are shared with TRBD2. Sequencing used PBMCs. The receptor comes from a woman aged 45-65 years in good health and CMV-seronegative. The CDR3 loop reads CASSQESSGGFYNEQFF. The CDR3 DNA reads as TGTGCCAGCAGCCAAGAATCCAGCGGGGGGTTTTACAATGAGCAGTTCTTC.